These 8 T cell receptor beta chains were sequenced from one sample in a study of patients and donors after allogeneic stem cell transplantation. Using its own MiXCR run on the RT-PCR reads, TCRdb lists one record per CDR3 protein. Of approximately 200,000 distinct CDR3 sequences listed, around 40% are singletons. The sequencing sample was made of blood, either unsorted or a sorted T cell fraction (not recorded which). These TCRs come from a human donor who was either an allogeneic HSCT recipient or a stem cell or donor lymphocyte infusion donor (not recorded which). It is not recorded whose cells these are; they may come from a transplant donor.

The J gene is TRBJ1-5, the V gene TRBV4-2; D unclear. The CDR3 length is 16 residues. Germline CDR1 and CDR2: LGHNA and YNFKEQ. Deletions cut 0 bases from V and 7 bases from J, with 16 bases between. The chain's CDR3 is CASSQDRAGVGQPQHF. CDR3 DNA: TGTGCCAGCAGCCAAGATCGGGCCGGGGTGGGCCAGCCCCAGCATTTT.

V and J are TRBV10-3 and TRBJ1-1, with D perhaps TRBD1 (6 bases). Germline lookup yields CDR1 ENHRY and CDR2 SYGVKD. The CDR3 is 14 amino acids. The V end was cut by 1 base, the J end by 7 bases, with 13 bases between. The CDR3 DNA reads as TGTGCCATCAGTGAGTTTGGAGGGGGAGGTGAAGCTTTCTTT. It encodes CAISEFGGGGEAFF.

The chain employs TRBV20-1 and TRBJ1-2; TRBD1 is a possible D gene (5 bases). The V gene lost 5 bases and the J gene lost 7 bases, with 20 bases spanning the gap. Germline V CDR1 and CDR2: DFQATT, SNEGSKA (reference sequence). This CDR3 has 14 residues. The CDR3 nucleotides read TGCAGTGCTCCCCGGACACTAGCCCCCCTTGGCTACACCTTC. Its translation: CSAPRTLAPLGYTF.

The rearrangement uses TRBV5-1 and TRBJ1-1; D is possibly TRBD1 (5 bases). The V gene's germline CDR1 is SGHRS and CDR2 YFSETQ. This CDR3 spans 15 amino acids. V lost 0 bases and J 0 bases, leaving 9 bases between the germline ends. CDR3 coding DNA: TGCGCCAGCAGCTTGGCCGGGACGGTGAACACTGAAGCTTTCTTT. This gives the protein CASSLAGTVNTEAFF.

The chain links TRBV30 to TRBJ1-1, with D perhaps TRBD1 (6 bases). There are 16 residues in the CDR3. From germline, CDR1 is GTSNPN and CDR2 SVGIG (reference sequence). The V end was cut by 6 bases, the J end by 1 base, with 21 bases between. For the CDR3, the DNA is TGTGCCTGCCCTAGGGGGGGTAGAACCCCGAACACTGAAGCTTTCTTT. Its protein product is CACPRGGRTPNTEAFF.

The chain combines TRBV4-2 with TRBJ1-5; no clear D. Germline V gene sequence: CDR1 LGHNA, CDR2 YNFKEQ. The V end lost 0 bases, the J end lost 0 bases, and 12 bases lay between the germline ends. The CDR3 runs 17 residues. The CDR3 DNA follows: TGTGCCAGCAGCCAAGATCCGGGGTTTAATAGCAATCAGCCCCAGCATTTT. This sequence encodes CASSQDPGFNSNQPQHF.

The V and J genes are TRBV15 and TRBJ1-5, with a tentative D call TRBD1 (6 bases). The ends were cut back, 4 bases at V and 3 bases at J, with 13 bases in the middle. The germline V gene encodes CDR1 LNHNV and CDR2 YYDKDF (reference sequence). CDR3 size: 15 residues. The CDR3 nucleotides are TGTGCCACCAGCACGGCCGGGGACAACAATCAGCCCCAGCATTTT. Translating gives CATSTAGDNNQPQHF.

This chain connects TRBV4-2 to TRBJ1-1, with D unresolved. This CDR3 is built from 13 residues. Germline assignment: CDR1 LGHNA and CDR2 YNFKEQ. Trimming stripped 1 base from V and 4 bases from J, with 7 bases between. The CDR3 coding sequence is TGTGCCAGCAGCCAAGTTTGGGGCACTGAAGCTTTCTTT. This codes for CASSQVWGTEAFF.